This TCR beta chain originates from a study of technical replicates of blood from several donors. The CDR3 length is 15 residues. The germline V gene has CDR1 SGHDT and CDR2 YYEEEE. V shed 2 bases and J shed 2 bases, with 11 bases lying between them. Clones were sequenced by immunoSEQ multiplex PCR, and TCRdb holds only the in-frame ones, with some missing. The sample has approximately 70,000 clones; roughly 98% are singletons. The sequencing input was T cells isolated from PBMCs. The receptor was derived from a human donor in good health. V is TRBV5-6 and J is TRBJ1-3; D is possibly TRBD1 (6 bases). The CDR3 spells CASSLQGPAGNTIYF. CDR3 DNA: TGTGCCAGCAGCTTACAGGGACCCGCTGGAAACACCATATATTTT.